This TCR beta chain was identified during a study of PD-1 blockade in mismatch repair-deficient tumors. Described time point: archival surgical resection tumor tissue. The three responders' tumors were archival surgical resection specimens. Produced via immunoSEQ multiplex PCR; TCRdb's table is partial and in-frame only. The table records about 810 clones, approximately 62% of them present only once. Trimming removed 1 base from V and 4 bases from J, with 13 bases in between. The CDR3 runs to 15 residues. In germline, CDR1 is PRHDT, CDR2 FYEKMQ (reference sequence). This sequence joins TRBV13 and TRBJ1-1; D remains unclear. The source was primary tumor tissue, collected from a patient treated with pembrolizumab. The clonotype comes from an adult with mismatch repair-deficient cancer. CDR3 DNA sequence: TGTGCCAGCAGCTTAGACGTAACCCGGGCCACTGAAGCTTTCTTT. Encoded protein: CASSLDVTRATEAFF.